Listed here are 9 T cell receptor beta chains from one sample, sequenced in a study of regulatory T cells in long-lasting Graves disease. Sequencing libraries for TCR beta were prepared with iRepertoire HTBI primers and Arm-PCR of CDR3 regions. MiXCR, applied by TCRdb to the multiplex PCR reads, yields one record per CDR3 protein. Of about 470,000 distinct CDR3 sequences in the sample, about 16% were seen once. Time point of the sample: newly diagnosed GD, antithyroid drugs for less than 3 months. Scientists built the TCR library using RNA that was extracted from PBMCs. The same sample was also studied in work on T cells in Graves' hyperthyroidism and ophthalmopathy.

Here the sequenced sample was peripheral blood mononuclear cells (PBMCs), taken at new diagnosis, from a patient treated with antithyroid drugs. The receptor set was obtained from a woman aged 25 to 39 with Graves disease.

This rearrangement joins TRBV4-1 to TRBJ2-4; 12 bases line up with TRBD2. V was pared by 0 bases and J by 7 bases, with 16 bases of the junction left unmatched. Looked up from germline, CDR1 is MGHRA and CDR2 is YSYEKL. This CDR3 region has 20 residues. CDR3 DNA sequence: TGCGCCAGCAGCCAAGATCTGAGTCTAGCGGGAGGGCTCCAGGGGAACATTCAGTACTTC. As protein: CASSQDLSLAGGLQGNIQYF.

V and J are TRBV6-5 and TRBJ2-1; 7 nucleotides match TRBD2. The J segment lost 9 bases and the V segment lost 0 bases, leaving 2 bases of the junction unmatched. The CDR3 loop spans 13 amino acids. Germline V gene lookup returns CDR1 MNHEY and CDR2 SVGAGI. The CDR3 protein is CASSYSGGSEQFF. CDR3 nucleotides: TGTGCCAGCAGTTACTCTGGCGGGAGTGAGCAGTTCTTC.

This clonotype appeared a few times. Being one base from a much bigger clone, this may be a read error. The V call is TRBV3-1, the J call TRBJ2-1; 14 positions agree with TRBD2. CDR3 length: 20 amino acids. Germline lookup yields CDR1 LGHDT and CDR2 YNNKEL (reference sequence). This chain's CDR3 is CASSQIPGLAGDASYNGQFF. CDR3 sequence (DNA): TGTGCCAGCAGCCAAATTCCGGGACTAGCGGGGGATGCCTCCTACAATGGGCAGTTCTTC.

The chain recombines TRBV30 with TRBJ1-5; 7 bases are a match to TRBD1. This CDR3 has 12 amino acids. Looked up from germline, CDR1 is GTSNPN and CDR2 is SVGIG (reference sequence). V was clipped by 8 bases and J by 7 bases; unmatched bases: 8. The CDR3 bases are TGTGCCGCCAGCCAGGGGGGCCAGCCCCAGCATTTT. Protein: CAASQGGQPQHF.

The CDR3 protein is CAWSGGRYNGKPNTGELFF. CDR3 nucleotides: TGTGCCTGGAGTGGGGGAAGGTATAATGGAAAACCAAACACCGGGGAGCTGTTTTTT. The V call is TRBV30, the J call TRBJ2-2; no definite D call. Germline CDR1 GTSNPN, CDR2 SVGIG (reference sequence). The V and J ends lost 1 base and 2 bases respectively, with 23 bases between them. This CDR3 region has 19 residues.

The gene calls are TRBV15 and TRBJ2-7; TRBD2 matches at 8 bases. Germline CDR1 LNHNV, CDR2 YYDKDF (reference sequence). The CDR3 spans 18 residues. The V gene end was trimmed by 5 bases and the J gene end by 3 bases; junction bases not matched to a gene: 18. In DNA form, the CDR3 reads TGTGCCACCAGCGGTGGCCCACGGGAGGGGTTTAAACTCTACGAGCAGTACTTC. Amino acid sequence: CATSGGPREGFKLYEQYF.

The sample holds many counts of this clonotype. The chain recombines TRBV12-3 or TRBV12-4 with TRBJ1-5; TRBD1 matches at 10 bases. Unmatched junction bases numbered 5, after V lost 6 bases and J lost 6 bases. This CDR3 is built from 14 residues. The CDR3 loop reads CASSRQGASQPQHF. The CDR3 DNA sequence: TGTGCCAGCAGCCGACAGGGGGCAAGTCAGCCCCAGCATTTT.

This clonotype occurred a few times. The chain has TRBV20-1 and TRBJ1-4; D ambiguous. The germline V and J ends were trimmed by 1 base and 12 bases, with 15 bases remaining between them. The CDR3 is 13 residues long. The germline CDR1 and CDR2 sequences are DFQATT and SNEGSKA (reference sequence). CDR3 protein: CSARVTPAFQLFF. In nucleotides, the CDR3 is TGCAGTGCTAGAGTAACCCCGGCTTTTCAACTGTTTTTT.

The J gene is TRBJ1-2, the V gene TRBV20-1, with a weak D call TRBD1 (5 bases). The length of the CDR3 is 15 residues. Germline loops: CDR1 DFQATT, CDR2 SNEGSKA (reference sequence). V was pared by 3 bases and J by 4 bases, with 18 bases between. DNA of the CDR3: TGCAGTGCTAGCCCCATAGGGGCGCTCCTCTATGGCTACACCTTC. Translation gives CSASPIGALLYGYTF.